These T cell receptor beta chains were read from a single sample in a study of CD8 T cells in ankylosing spondylitis. Via MiXCR, TCRdb re-called the 5' RACE reads, giving one row per CDR3 protein. The sample includes 250,000 to 400,000 distinct CDR3 sequences, roughly 10% seen only once; the top ten take roughly a tenth. Sequencing used blood, either unsorted or a sorted T cell fraction (not recorded which). All receptors derive from a female donor with ankylosing spondylitis or in good health (not recorded which). Both conserved end residues are part of each CDR3. The D gene is left open where the match is weak. Some rows have no size entry. The others give once, few or many, or a class for an expanded clone.

CDR3 DNA: TGTGCCAGCAGCGTACTAGCGGGGAAGACAGATACGCAGTATTTT
CDR3 protein: CASSVLAGKTDTQYF
V gene: TRBV7-2
D gene: TRBD2
J gene: TRBJ2-3
clone size: NA

CDR3 DNA: TGCAGTGCTAGAGATAGGCTAGCGCGAAGCTCCTACAATGAGCAGTTCTTC
CDR3 protein: CSARDRLARSSYNEQFF
V gene: TRBV20-1
D gene: NA
J gene: TRBJ2-1
clone size: many

CDR3 DNA: TGCAGTGCCGATAAGGGAACGGCTCCGGGCGAGCAGTACTTC
CDR3 protein: CSADKGTAPGEQYF
V gene: TRBV20-1
D gene: NA
J gene: TRBJ2-7
clone size: few

CDR3 DNA: TGCAGCGTCAAATCGACGAGCTCTGGAAACACCATATATTTT
CDR3 protein: CSVKSTSSGNTIYF
V gene: TRBV29-1
D gene: NA
J gene: TRBJ1-3
clone size: few

CDR3 DNA: TGTGCCAGCAGTTCCCCAACTAGCGGTAACACCGGGGAGCTGTTTTTT
CDR3 protein: CASSSPTSGNTGELFF
V gene: TRBV6-5
D gene: TRBD2
J gene: TRBJ2-2
clone size: few

CDR3 DNA: TGTGCCAGCAGTTTAGCGGACAGGCCGTTCGAATTCCAGCATTTT
CDR3 protein: CASSLADRPFEFQHF
V gene: TRBV12-3/TRBV12-4
D gene: TRBD1
J gene: TRBJ1-5
clone size: many

CDR3 DNA: TGCAGCGTTGGAGAGGGACAGGGCGTAGGCTACACCTTC
CDR3 protein: CSVGEGQGVGYTF
V gene: TRBV29-1
D gene: TRBD1
J gene: TRBJ1-2
clone size: many

CDR3 DNA: TGTGCCAGCAGCCTCGGTTCAGCCGAATACAAGGAGCAGTACTTC
CDR3 protein: CASSLGSAEYKEQYF
V gene: TRBV12-3/TRBV12-4
D gene: NA
J gene: TRBJ2-7
clone size: NA

CDR3 DNA: TGTGCCTTCCTATTAGGCACCGGGGAGCTGTTTTTT
CDR3 protein: CAFLLGTGELFF
V gene: TRBV30
D gene: NA
J gene: TRBJ2-2
clone size: many

CDR3 DNA: TGCAGTGCTAGAGACCCCGGATACTCGGCACGACATCAGCCCCAGCATTTT
CDR3 protein: CSARDPGYSARHQPQHF
V gene: TRBV20-1
D gene: NA
J gene: TRBJ1-5
clone size: many

CDR3 DNA: TGTGCCACCGAGACAGGGGGACGCACAGATACGCAGTATTTT
CDR3 protein: CATETGGRTDTQYF
V gene: TRBV7-2
D gene: TRBD1
J gene: TRBJ2-3
clone size: many

CDR3 DNA: TGTGCCAGCAGCTGGGGGTGGAGGGACACTGAAGCTTTCTTT
CDR3 protein: CASSWGWRDTEAFF
V gene: TRBV7-2
D gene: NA
J gene: TRBJ1-1
clone size: many

CDR3 DNA: TGTGCCAGCAGTTATATGACAGGGCCTGGAAACACCATATATTTT
CDR3 protein: CASSYMTGPGNTIYF
V gene: TRBV12-3/TRBV12-4
D gene: TRBD1
J gene: TRBJ1-3
clone size: many

CDR3 DNA: TGTGCCAGCAGCCCCGGGACACGGGCAACTAATGAAAAACTGTTTTTT
CDR3 protein: CASSPGTRATNEKLFF
V gene: TRBV4-2
D gene: NA
J gene: TRBJ1-4
clone size: NA

CDR3 DNA: TGTGCCAGCAGCCGTGGGACTGCAGGGGGTGAGCAGTTCTTC
CDR3 protein: CASSRGTAGGEQFF
V gene: TRBV11-2
D gene: NA
J gene: TRBJ2-1
clone size: many

CDR3 DNA: TGCGCCAGCAGCTTGGACGGGTTTTTCAATCAGCCCCAGCATTTT
CDR3 protein: CASSLDGFFNQPQHF
V gene: TRBV5-1
D gene: NA
J gene: TRBJ1-5
clone size: many

CDR3 DNA: TGTGCCACCGGAATAGCTCCTGGCTACAATGAGCAGTTCTTC
CDR3 protein: CATGIAPGYNEQFF
V gene: TRBV7-2
D gene: NA
J gene: TRBJ2-1
clone size: many

CDR3 DNA: TGCGCCAGCAGGCAGCACTCCGGGACTAGCGGATACAATGAGCAGTTCTTC
CDR3 protein: CASRQHSGTSGYNEQFF
V gene: TRBV5-1
D gene: TRBD2
J gene: TRBJ2-1
clone size: many

CDR3 DNA: TGCGCCAGCAGCTTGGACTTTTCCTACGAGCAGTACTTC
CDR3 protein: CASSLDFSYEQYF
V gene: TRBV5-1
D gene: NA
J gene: TRBJ2-7
clone size: many

CDR3 DNA: TGTGCCAGCAGCTTCCGGGACTTTTCCTACGAGCAGTACTTC
CDR3 protein: CASSFRDFSYEQYF
V gene: TRBV5-5
D gene: NA
J gene: TRBJ2-7
clone size: NA

CDR3 DNA: TGTGCCTGGGGGCCGACTAGCTTCGGGCTTGGAGGTGAGACCCAGTACTTC
CDR3 protein: CAWGPTSFGLGGETQYF
V gene: TRBV30
D gene: TRBD2
J gene: TRBJ2-5
clone size: NA

CDR3 DNA: TGCGCCAGCAGCTTAACCGACAGGTCCTACAATGAGCAGTTCTTC
CDR3 protein: CASSLTDRSYNEQFF
V gene: TRBV5-1
D gene: NA
J gene: TRBJ2-1
clone size: many

CDR3 DNA: TGCAGTGCTTCCTCCGGGGACAAAGGGGGCAATGAGCAGTTCTTC
CDR3 protein: CSASSGDKGGNEQFF
V gene: TRBV20-1
D gene: NA
J gene: TRBJ2-1
clone size: many

CDR3 DNA: TGCGCCAGCAGCTTGGCCAATTTAAGGGCGGACTATGGCTACACCTTC
CDR3 protein: CASSLANLRADYGYTF
V gene: TRBV5-1
D gene: NA
J gene: TRBJ1-2
clone size: NA

CDR3 DNA: TGCAGTGCTTACACCGGGACAGCGTCCTACGAGCAGTACTTC
CDR3 protein: CSAYTGTASYEQYF
V gene: TRBV20-1
D gene: TRBD1
J gene: TRBJ2-7
clone size: many

CDR3 DNA: TGCGCCAGCAGCAAAGGGACACGCCCGGAGCAGTTCTTC
CDR3 protein: CASSKGTRPEQFF
V gene: TRBV5-1
D gene: NA
J gene: TRBJ2-1
clone size: many

CDR3 DNA: TGCGCCAGCAGCTTGGGAGGTCAGGGCCATGAGCAGTTCTTC
CDR3 protein: CASSLGGQGHEQFF
V gene: TRBV5-1
D gene: NA
J gene: TRBJ2-1
clone size: many

CDR3 DNA: TGCAGTGCTCCCCAGACTAGCGGAAGGTACCAAGAGACCCAGTACTTC
CDR3 protein: CSAPQTSGRYQETQYF
V gene: TRBV20-1
D gene: TRBD2
J gene: TRBJ2-5
clone size: many

CDR3 DNA: TGTGCCAGCAGCGTGACCCGGGACGGATCCTACGAGCAGTACTTC
CDR3 protein: CASSVTRDGSYEQYF
V gene: TRBV6-1
D gene: NA
J gene: TRBJ2-7
clone size: NA

CDR3 DNA: TGTGCCAGCAGCGTTCGGACAGCGAATGAGCAGTTCTTC
CDR3 protein: CASSVRTANEQFF
V gene: TRBV9
D gene: NA
J gene: TRBJ2-1
clone size: many

CDR3 DNA: TGTGCCAGCAGCTTAGTCCCCGGGACTAGCCTTAGATCCTACAATGAGCAGTTCTTC
CDR3 protein: CASSLVPGTSLRSYNEQFF
V gene: TRBV11-2
D gene: TRBD2
J gene: TRBJ2-1
clone size: NA

CDR3 DNA: TGTGCCAGCAACGGGGGCTGGAGTTCTCTCGACAATGAGCAGTTCTTC
CDR3 protein: CASNGGWSSLDNEQFF
V gene: TRBV7-2
D gene: NA
J gene: TRBJ2-1
clone size: many

CDR3 DNA: TGCAGTGCTAGAGGCCCGGTTGCTTACTACGAGCAGTACTTC
CDR3 protein: CSARGPVAYYEQYF
V gene: TRBV20-1
D gene: NA
J gene: TRBJ2-7
clone size: NA

CDR3 DNA: TGCAGTGCTCCCAGGGATATGAACACTGAAGCTTTCTTT
CDR3 protein: CSAPRDMNTEAFF
V gene: TRBV20-1
D gene: NA
J gene: TRBJ1-1
clone size: many

CDR3 DNA: TGTGCCTATTGGGAGGGTCACTATGGCTACACCTTC
CDR3 protein: CAYWEGHYGYTF
V gene: TRBV7-9
D gene: NA
J gene: TRBJ1-2
clone size: few

CDR3 DNA: TGTGCCACCAGCAGAGAATTGCAGTTCCAAGAGACCCAGTACTTC
CDR3 protein: CATSRELQFQETQYF
V gene: TRBV15
D gene: NA
J gene: TRBJ2-5
clone size: few

CDR3 DNA: TGTGCCAGCAGCCCGTTACAGGGAACTGAAGCTTTCTTT
CDR3 protein: CASSPLQGTEAFF
V gene: TRBV7-2
D gene: NA
J gene: TRBJ1-1
clone size: few

CDR3 DNA: TGTGCCAGCAGCCAAGCCCCAATGCGGACTAGCACAGATACGCAGTATTTT
CDR3 protein: CASSQAPMRTSTDTQYF
V gene: TRBV3-1
D gene: NA
J gene: TRBJ2-3
clone size: NA

CDR3 DNA: TGTGCCAGCAGCTTAGGAGGGGGTCGCTCCTACGAGCAGTACTTC
CDR3 protein: CASSLGGGRSYEQYF
V gene: TRBV5-6
D gene: NA
J gene: TRBJ2-7
clone size: few

CDR3 DNA: TGCAGTGCTAGGGCACAGGGGACCCTAAACACTGAAGCTTTCTTT
CDR3 protein: CSARAQGTLNTEAFF
V gene: TRBV20-1
D gene: TRBD1
J gene: TRBJ1-1
clone size: many

CDR3 DNA: TGTGCCAGCAGCGGACAGCTAACTCGCGGGGAGCAGTACTTC
CDR3 protein: CASSGQLTRGEQYF
V gene: TRBV2
D gene: NA
J gene: TRBJ2-7
clone size: few

CDR3 DNA: TGTGCCAGCTCACCACCGGACGGGGGAATGAGTTACTTC
CDR3 protein: CASSPPDGGMSYF
V gene: TRBV18
D gene: NA
J gene: TRBJ2-4
clone size: few

CDR3 DNA: TGCGCCAGCAGCGGGACGGGACTAGCGGGGAGCATTCAGTACTTC
CDR3 protein: CASSGTGLAGSIQYF
V gene: TRBV5-1
D gene: TRBD2
J gene: TRBJ2-4
clone size: many

CDR3 DNA: TGCGCCAGCAGTCCTCGAGGGGATTACGAGACCCAGTACTTC
CDR3 protein: CASSPRGDYETQYF
V gene: TRBV10-2
D gene: NA
J gene: TRBJ2-5
clone size: many

CDR3 DNA: TGTGCCAGCAGCCACCTGTCGTCACAGGGCAACATTCAGTACTTC
CDR3 protein: CASSHLSSQGNIQYF
V gene: TRBV5-6
D gene: NA
J gene: TRBJ2-4
clone size: many

CDR3 DNA: TGCAGTGCCGTCCCCGAACAAAGCGAGCAGTACTTC
CDR3 protein: CSAVPEQSEQYF
V gene: TRBV20-1
D gene: NA
J gene: TRBJ2-7
clone size: many

CDR3 DNA: TGCAGCGTACAGGGCGGCGGGGAGCTGTTTTTT
CDR3 protein: CSVQGGGELFF
V gene: TRBV29-1
D gene: NA
J gene: TRBJ2-2
clone size: many

CDR3 DNA: TGCAGTGCTGACTACCCATCTACCGTGAACTATGGCTACACCTTC
CDR3 protein: CSADYPSTVNYGYTF
V gene: TRBV20-1
D gene: NA
J gene: TRBJ1-2
clone size: many

CDR3 DNA: TGTGCCAGCAGTTTTTCGGGCCCTTGGAACACCATATATTTT
CDR3 protein: CASSFSGPWNTIYF
V gene: TRBV12-3/TRBV12-4
D gene: NA
J gene: TRBJ1-3
clone size: NA

CDR3 DNA: TGCGCCAGCAGCTTGGGAGCCGGGACAGGGGGACAGAATGAGCAGTTCTTC
CDR3 protein: CASSLGAGTGGQNEQFF
V gene: TRBV5-1
D gene: TRBD1
J gene: TRBJ2-1
clone size: few

CDR3 DNA: TGTGCCACCAGTCAACAGGGGTTGGGAGGCTACACCTTC
CDR3 protein: CATSQQGLGGYTF
V gene: TRBV24-1
D gene: TRBD1
J gene: TRBJ1-2
clone size: many

CDR3 DNA: TGTGCCAGCAGGAGCGGGGGCGGGGGAGATACGCAGTATTTT
CDR3 protein: CASRSGGGGDTQYF
V gene: TRBV12-3/TRBV12-4
D gene: TRBD2
J gene: TRBJ2-3
clone size: NA

CDR3 DNA: TGTGCCACCAGCTACCGAGTGTGGGGCGAGCAGTACTTC
CDR3 protein: CATSYRVWGEQYF
V gene: TRBV15
D gene: NA
J gene: TRBJ2-7
clone size: many

CDR3 DNA: TGCAGTGCTGCCGGGACAACAAACACCGGGGAGCTGTTTTTT
CDR3 protein: CSAAGTTNTGELFF
V gene: TRBV20-1
D gene: NA
J gene: TRBJ2-2
clone size: many